This entry concerns a single TCR beta chain. This specimen comes from a study of CD8 T cells in ankylosing spondylitis. TCRdb analysed the 5' RACE reads with MiXCR anew, one entry per CDR3 protein. The top ten clones hold around a third of a sample with 250,000 to 300,000 distinct CDR3 sequences, 15% to 20% of them seen once. Germline values: CDR1 MNHEY, CDR2 SMNVEV (reference sequence). The V segment lost 6 bases and the J segment 4 bases; nucleotides outside the gene matches: 4. This CDR3 comprises 14 residues. The chain carries TRBV27 and TRBJ1-4; TRBD1 matches 8 bases. This receptor was obtained from a male donor with ankylosing spondylitis or in good health (not recorded which). Sequenced input: blood, either unsorted or a sorted T cell fraction (not recorded which). For the CDR3, the DNA is TGTGCCAGCAGCATGGACAGGGATAATGAAAAACTGTTTTTT. It yields the protein CASSMDRDNEKLFF.